The sequence of this T cell receptor (beta chain) was determined in a study of blood T cell repertoires in COVID-19. Study overall: Sample material is recorded as cDNA or gDNA derived from T cells, B-cell-depleted T cells, or PBMCs.

Assay used: immunoSEQ multiplex PCR; TCRdb lists only in-frame clones, some missing. The sample holds just under 150,000 clones, roughly nine tenths seen once. The clonotype originates from a human donor in a cohort sampled during active COVID-19. The sequenced sample consisted of peripheral blood.

The CDR3 here is CASTATNEKLFF. DNA of the CDR3: TGTGCCAGCACAGCAACTAATGAAAAACTGTTTTTT. The rearrangement joins TRBV2 to TRBJ1-4; D is unclear. Germline CDR1 reads SNHLY; CDR2 reads FYNNEI. The V end was cut by 7 bases, the J end by 0 bases, with 3 bases between. There are 12 residues in the CDR3.